The 17 T cell receptor beta chains given below trace back to one sample, sequenced in a study of shared clonotypes between healthy human individuals (dated by TCRdb to the early 2020s). Library preparation used the immunoSEQ multiplex PCR assay. TCRdb provides this immuneACCESS table in a form limited to in-frame rearrangements. Some clones are lacking; in checked studies, under half of them reflect an unresolved V gene, and why the rest are absent is not known. The sample table holds a few million clones, of which around 90% were seen once. The ten largest make up 0.37% of the sample. The sequencing sample was made of naive CD4+ T cells from PBMCs. The cell subset or site label of this sample denotes: CD45RA+ positively selected. These receptor sequences come from a man younger than 35 in good health. Some clones in this sample may be carry-over from other donors' samples.

V usage is TRBV7-9 and J usage is TRBJ1-3; D unclear. CDR1 is SEHNR, CDR2 FQNEAQ, per germline (reference sequence). This CDR3 is built from 14 residues. V shed 5 bases and J shed 4 bases, with 12 bases lying between them. CDR3 amino acids: CASSPQVTGNTIYF. The DNA of the CDR3 is TGTGCCAGCAGCCCTCAGGTGACGGGAAACACCATATATTTT.

The chain carries TRBV7-2 and TRBJ2-7; 7 positions match TRBD1. The trim removed 5 bases at V and 6 bases at J, leaving 13 bases unmatched. Germline loops: CDR1 SGHTA, CDR2 FQGNSA. The CDR3 is 15 residues long. The CDR3 DNA reads TGTGCCAGCAGCCTTCCGGGACAGTATGTGAGCGAGCAGTACTTC. This translates into CASSLPGQYVSEQYF.

J is TRBJ1-4 and V is TRBV2, with no clear D. With the DNA end fitting TRBJ2-2 better, the J assignment may be wrong. Germline V gene sequence: CDR1 SNHLY, CDR2 FYNNEI. CDR3 length: 12 residues. As DNA, the CDR3 is TGTGCCAGCAGGACGGCAGGAGTGGAGCTGTTTTTT. It is translated as CASRTAGVELFF.

Written as DNA, the CDR3 is TGTGCCAGCAGCGTTACACATGGGGTATACAATGAGCAGTTCTTC. This gives the protein CASSVTHGVYNEQFF. The chain combines TRBV6-1 with TRBJ2-1; D uncertain. Trimming shortened V by 6 bases and J by 4 bases, and 16 bases separated the two germline ends. Germline CDR1 and CDR2: MNHNS and SASEGT. CDR3 length: 15 residues.

The chain has TRBV5-6 and TRBJ1-2; D might be TRBD1 (6 bases). V lost 1 base to trimming and J lost 8 bases, with 15 bases between them. Germline CDR1 and CDR2: SGHDT and YYEEEE. This CDR3 is 14 amino acids long. The CDR3 DNA follows: TGTGCCAGCAGCTTGCGGCAGGGGACTGGGGGCTACACCTTC. This encodes CASSLRQGTGGYTF. Looking up the rest from reference TRBV5-6 and TRBJ1-2 gives the full variable domain: DAGVTQSPTHLIKTRGQQVTLRCSPKSGHDTVSWYQQALGQGPQFIFQYYEEEERQRGNFPDRFSGHQFPNYSSELNVNALLLGDSALYLCASSLRQGTGGYTFGSGTRLTVV.

The chain employs TRBV9 and TRBJ2-3; no definite D call. Germline V gene data show CDR1 as SGDLS and CDR2 as YYNGEE. Trimming took 4 bases from V and 2 from J, leaving 11 bases between them. The CDR3 covers 14 residues. CDR3 residues: CASSPRSYTDTQYF. The CDR3, as DNA: TGTGCCAGCAGCCCGCGGAGCTACACAGATACGCAGTATTTT.

V gene TRBV6-6 combines with J gene TRBJ2-1; the match to TRBD2 covers 9 bases. Germline trimming cut 2 bases from V and 4 bases from J; bases unmatched to any gene: 6. Germline values: CDR1 MNHNY, CDR2 SVGAGI (reference sequence). This CDR3 is built from 16 residues. The chain's CDR3 is CASSYGGLAAYNEQFF. CDR3 nucleotide sequence: TGTGCCAGCAGTTACGGGGGACTAGCAGCTTACAATGAGCAGTTCTTC.

J is TRBJ1-1 and V is TRBV9; unclear D gene. Trimming stripped 5 bases from V and 0 bases from J, with 14 bases between. The CDR3 is 15 residues long. The V gene's germline CDR1 is SGDLS and CDR2 YYNGEE. For the CDR3, the DNA is TGTGCCAGCAGTCAAGGACTGCGCATGAACACTGAAGCTTTCTTT. It specifies CASSQGLRMNTEAFF. Drawing the rest from reference TRBV9 and TRBJ1-1, the complete variable domain is DSGVTQTPKHLITATGQRVTLRCSPRSGDLSVYWYQQSLDQGLQFLIQYYNGEERAKGNILERFSAQQFPDLHSELNLSSLELGDSALYFCASSQGLRMNTEAFFGQGTRLTVV.

The chain is built from TRBV7-2 and TRBJ2-1, with 8 bases that match TRBD1. V shed 2 bases and J 7 bases; nucleotides not matched to a gene: 1. The V gene's germline CDR1 is SGHTA and CDR2 FQGNSA. The CDR3 runs 13 residues. The CDR3 coding sequence is TGTGCCAGCAGCTTACAGGGGGCAAATGAGCAGTTCTTC. It translates to CASSLQGANEQFF.

This clone was counted only a few times. This chain joins TRBV14 and TRBJ1-1; unclear D gene. CDR3 length: 15 residues. V dropped 4 bases and J dropped 7 bases, with 19 bases sitting between them. CDR1 SGHDN and CDR2 FVKESK come from the germline V gene. The chain's CDR3 is CASSRSLRSGSEAFF. For the CDR3, the DNA is TGTGCCAGCAGCCGGTCCCTCCGGTCGGGGAGTGAAGCTTTCTTT.

The chain uses TRBV10-3 and TRBJ2-1, with a weak D call TRBD1 (5 bases). CDR1 and CDR2 from the germline V gene are ENHRY and SYGVKD. V was cut by 6 bases and J by 0 bases, with 15 bases left in between. This CDR3 is 16 amino acids long. The CDR3 coding sequence is TGTGCCATCAGGGAAAACAGGCCGAGCTCCTACAATGAGCAGTTCTTC. Translation: CAIRENRPSSYNEQFF.

The rearrangement uses TRBV4-2 and TRBJ1-5; D gene unclear. The CDR3 contains 14 residues. The germline V and J ends were trimmed by 0 bases and 1 base, with 4 bases remaining between them. Germline loops: CDR1 LGHNA, CDR2 YNFKEQ. The chain's CDR3 is CASSQEASNQPQHF. CDR3 in DNA: TGTGCCAGCAGCCAAGAAGCGAGCAATCAGCCCCAGCATTTT.

The gene calls are TRBV9 and TRBJ2-3; D is unresolved. The CDR3 covers 15 residues. From germline, CDR1 is SGDLS and CDR2 YYNGEE. Trimming pared 0 bases from V and 1 base from J, leaving 9 bases between. CDR3 DNA: TGTGCCAGCAGCGTAGGGGTAATGGGCACAGATACGCAGTATTTT. Translating gives CASSVGVMGTDTQYF.

This chain connects TRBV14 to TRBJ2-5, with TRBD1 matching 7 bases. V trimming: 6 bases; J trimming: 1 base; junction bases outside the gene matches: 2. This CDR3 has 13 residues. From germline, CDR1 is SGHDN and CDR2 FVKESK. The CDR3 protein is CASSRQGQETQYF. The CDR3 DNA reads as TGTGCCAGCAGTCGACAGGGCCAAGAGACCCAGTACTTC.

This sequence joins TRBV4-1 and TRBJ2-1; D call uncertain. CDR3 size: 17 residues. From germline, CDR1 is MGHRA and CDR2 YSYEKL. V was clipped by 2 bases and J by 7 bases, with 21 bases between them. CDR3 loop: CASSQRETPSGRNEQFF. CDR3 DNA sequence: TGCGCCAGCAGCCAACGAGAGACCCCATCCGGCCGAAATGAGCAGTTCTTC.

V usage is TRBV28 and J usage is TRBJ1-3; D uncertain. Germline loops: CDR1 MDHEN, CDR2 SYDVKM. The CDR3 is 14 residues long. V dropped 6 bases and J dropped 4 bases, with 13 bases sitting between them. DNA of the CDR3: TGTGCCAGCAGGCCCCCGGGCGGAGGAAACACCATATATTTT. Encoded protein: CASRPPGGGNTIYF.

The chain has TRBV2 and TRBJ1-6, with D hard to call. The length of the CDR3 is 14 residues. V was pared by 5 bases and J by 9 bases, with 14 bases between. Per the germline V gene, CDR1 is SNHLY and CDR2 is FYNNEI. The CDR3 DNA is TGTGCCAGCAGTTTCGAGGTCTTGGGTTCACCCCTCCACTTT. This translates into CASSFEVLGSPLHF.